The 32 T cell receptor beta chains presented below share a single source sample, sequenced in a study of T-cell reconstitution after alpha-beta-depleted transplantation in children. For TCRbeta, the library was prepared with unique molecular identifiers. TCRdb processed the PCR reads anew with MiXCR; each CDR3 protein has one entry. The data contain about 610,000 distinct CDR3 sequences, 10% to 13% of them singletons. This specimen consisted of PBMCs from the stem cell graft donor, obtained from the stem cell graft. The receptors were sampled from a human donor who donated a stem cell graft to a child with acute myeloid leukemia.

In this sample, this clonotype turned up many times. The rearrangement joins TRBV7-2 to TRBJ2-7; the D gene is possibly TRBD1 (6 bases). Germline values: CDR1 SGHTA, CDR2 FQGNSA. The CDR3 runs to 12 residues. Between the trimmed V and J ends, which lost 5 bases and 6 bases, there was a span of 11 bases. CDR3 bases: TGTGCCAGCAGCCTCACAGGGACCGAGCAGTACTTC. Translated, it gives CASSLTGTEQYF. The full variable domain, completed using reference TRBV7-2 and TRBJ2-7, is GAGVSQSPSNKVTEKGKDVELRCDPISGHTALYWYRQSLGQGLEFLIYFQGNSAPDKSGLPSDRFSAERTGGSVSTLTIQRTQQEDSAVYLCASSLTGTEQYFGPGTRLTVT.

This clonotype was observed a handful of times. The chain combines TRBV5-1 with TRBJ2-7; 9 nucleotides agree with TRBD2. The CDR3 totals 15 residues. The germline CDR1 and CDR2 sequences are SGHRS and YFSETQ. J was trimmed by 6 bases and V by 3 bases; bases with no gene match: 10. In nucleotides, the CDR3 is TGCGCCAGCAGCTCAAATAGCGGGAGTGTACGCGAGCAGTACTTC. Translation gives CASSSNSGSVREQYF.

The table lists this clonotype with a few counts. The chain joins TRBV20-1 to TRBJ1-5, with a tentative D call TRBD1 (6 bases). The CDR3 length is 16 residues. Trimming cost V 5 bases and J 4 bases, with 21 bases left between them. Germline V gene data show CDR1 as DFQATT and CDR2 as SNEGSKA (reference sequence). CDR3 sequence (DNA): TGCAGTGCTTATTCCGCCGGACAGCCTAATAATCAGCCCCAGCATTTT. It translates to CSAYSAGQPNNQPQHF.

This chain connects TRBV27 to TRBJ1-1; tentatively, D is TRBD1 (6 bases). This CDR3 comprises 14 residues. CDR1 and CDR2 (germline): MNHEY, SMNVEV (reference sequence). V lost 7 bases, J lost 5 bases, and 17 bases lay in between. CDR3 DNA: TGTGCCAGCACCATCGGGGGGCGAGGAACTGAAGCTTTCTTT. This codes for CASTIGGRGTEAFF.

This rearrangement joins TRBV7-2 to TRBJ2-7, with D perhaps assigned TRBD1 or TRBD2 (5 bases each). Trimming shortened V by 4 bases and J by 4 bases, and 17 bases separated the two germline ends. Germline V gives CDR1 SGHTA, CDR2 FQGNSA. The CDR3 loop spans 15 amino acids. The chain's CDR3 is CASSSPGRPRYEQYF. As DNA, the CDR3 is TGTGCCAGCAGCTCCCCGGGACGCCCTCGTTACGAGCAGTACTTC.

This clonotype has ten or more counts. The chain couples TRBV12-3 or TRBV12-4 to TRBJ2-2; the D is unclear. The V gene lost 6 bases and the J gene lost 8 bases, with 10 bases spanning the gap. The CDR3 loop spans 12 amino acids. The CDR3 spells CASSPLSGELFF. CDR3 nucleotide sequence: TGTGCCAGCAGCCCCCTAAGTGGGGAGCTGTTTTTT.

The V call is TRBV7-9, the J call TRBJ2-7; 13 bases fit TRBD2. The germline CDR1 and CDR2 sequences are SEHNR and FQNEAQ (reference sequence). J was trimmed by 7 bases and V by 5 bases; bases with no gene match: 5. This CDR3 comprises 14 residues. The CDR3 DNA follows: TGTGCCAGCAGCGTTCCGGGACTAGCGGGGGAGCAGTACTTC. Translating it yields CASSVPGLAGEQYF.

V usage is TRBV11-2 and J usage is TRBJ2-3, with D possibly being TRBD1 (6 bases). Germline CDR1 SGHAT, CDR2 FQNNGV. V was clipped by 6 bases and J by 2 bases, with 12 bases between them. The CDR3 length is 14 residues. The CDR3 here is CASREDRLTDTQYF. The CDR3 DNA sequence: TGTGCCAGCAGAGAAGACAGGCTCACAGATACGCAGTATTTT.

In this sample, this clonotype turned up many times. The rearrangement uses TRBV5-6 and TRBJ2-1, with D perhaps given as TRBD1 or TRBD2 (5 bases each). Germline lookup yields CDR1 SGHDT and CDR2 YYEEEE. Trimming took off 6 bases at V and 5 bases at J, with 15 bases between the two ends. This CDR3 spans 14 amino acids. The DNA of the CDR3 is TGTGCCAGCATCCCCCCGGGACCACACAATGAGCAGTTCTTC. This sequence encodes CASIPPGPHNEQFF.

This clonotype was seen ten or more times. V and J are TRBV20-1 and TRBJ2-2; tentative D call: TRBD1 (6 bases). The V gene lost 5 bases and the J gene lost 7 bases, with 14 bases spanning the gap. The CDR3 length is 13 residues. CDR1 and CDR2 from the germline V gene are DFQATT and SNEGSKA (reference sequence). This CDR3 is CSAPAMTGGELFF. The CDR3 coding sequence is TGCAGTGCTCCAGCGATGACAGGCGGGGAGCTGTTTTTT.

This clonotype was counted at least ten times. J is TRBJ1-6 and V is TRBV27; the match to TRBD1 covers 10 bases. Trimming at V came to 3 bases and at J to 7 bases, leaving 6 bases not matched to a gene. Germline CDR1 and CDR2: MNHEY and SMNVEV (reference sequence). The CDR3 covers 16 residues. CDR3 nucleotides: TGTGCCAGCAGTTTTTCCGGGACAGGGGCGAATTCACCCCTCCACTTT. Protein: CASSFSGTGANSPLHF.

This clonotype has just a few counts. J is TRBJ2-7 and V is TRBV6-1; D gene ambiguous. V lost 7 bases to trimming and J lost 8 bases, with 18 bases between them. Germline loops: CDR1 MNHNS, CDR2 SASEGT. CDR3 size: 13 residues. CDR3 sequence (DNA): TGTGCCAGCACCTGGACCGGAAGGCCTAAGCAGTACTTC. Its protein is CASTWTGRPKQYF.

The chain has TRBV12-3 or TRBV12-4 and TRBJ2-3, with 7 nucleotides matching TRBD1. CDR3 length equals 15 residues. V dropped 1 base and J dropped 0; count of bases not matched to a gene: 1. The DNA of the CDR3 is TGTGCCAGCAGTTTAGAACAGGGGAGCACAGATACGCAGTATTTT. It codes for CASSLEQGSTDTQYF.

This clonotype was counted only a few times. This chain uses TRBV6-5 with TRBJ1-5; D call uncertain. This CDR3 is built from 15 residues. The V gene's germline CDR1 is MNHEY and CDR2 SVGAGI. V lost 6 bases and J 0 bases, leaving 12 bases between the germline ends. CDR3 protein: CASRVDGFSNQPQHF. Written as DNA, the CDR3 is TGTGCCAGCAGGGTGGACGGCTTTAGCAATCAGCCCCAGCATTTT.

This clonotype has ten or more counts. This chain links TRBV10-3 with TRBJ2-5; tentatively, D is TRBD2 (5 bases). The CDR3 runs to 14 residues. Trimming took 2 bases from V and 4 from J, leaving 11 bases between them. Per germline, CDR1 ENHRY and CDR2 SYGVKD. The chain's CDR3 is CAISEVGVTETQYF. The CDR3 DNA sequence: TGTGCCATCAGTGAGGTGGGAGTTACAGAGACCCAGTACTTC.

This clonotype was recorded at least ten times. The chain recombines TRBV7-2 with TRBJ2-1; D uncertain. The germline V gene has CDR1 SGHTA and CDR2 FQGNSA. This CDR3 has 12 amino acids. V gave up 2 bases and J gave up 7 bases, with 6 bases separating them. Here the CDR3 reads CASSLKLNEQFF. In DNA, the CDR3 is TGTGCCAGCAGCTTAAAGTTGAATGAGCAGTTCTTC.

This clonotype was recorded many times. The chain joins TRBV20-1 to TRBJ2-1; tentative D call: TRBD1 (5 bases). Germline lookup yields CDR1 DFQATT and CDR2 SNEGSKA (reference sequence). CDR3 size: 14 residues. With 5 bases removed from V and 3 bases from J, the gap between germline ends came to 14 bases. The CDR3 DNA follows: TGCAGTGCTCCTCGGGCAGGGATCTACAATGAGCAGTTCTTC. Protein: CSAPRAGIYNEQFF.

This clonotype was counted between two and nine times. This chain links TRBV29-1 with TRBJ1-1; tentative D call: TRBD1 (6 bases). The germline V gene has CDR1 SQVTM and CDR2 ANQGSEA. Trimming took off 2 bases at V and 1 base at J, with 17 bases between the two ends. This CDR3 comprises 16 residues. CDR3 protein: CSVEPQGGFKNTEAFF. The CDR3, as DNA: TGCAGCGTTGAACCACAGGGAGGCTTTAAGAACACTGAAGCTTTCTTT.

There are a few counts of this clonotype. The chain combines TRBV28 with TRBJ2-1; 8 bases align to TRBD2. Looked up from germline, CDR1 is MDHEN and CDR2 is SYDVKM. With 2 bases clipped from V and 6 bases from J, the junction kept 6 bases outside the gene matches. The length of the CDR3 is 15 residues. The CDR3 reads CASSLDGRAGNEQFF. CDR3 in DNA: TGTGCCAGCAGTTTAGACGGGAGGGCGGGCAATGAGCAGTTCTTC. The entire variable domain, with the rest obtained from reference TRBV28 and TRBJ2-1, is as follows: DVKVTQSSRYLVKRTGEKVFLECVQDMDHENMFWYRQDPGLGLRLIYFSYDVKMKEKGDIPEGYSVSREKKERFSLILESASTNQTSMYLCASSLDGRAGNEQFFGPGTRLTVL.

This clonotype has more than one count but fewer than ten. The chain couples TRBV20-1 to TRBJ2-6; D is unclear. The CDR3 sequence is 12 residues long. Trimming removed 6 bases from V and 1 base from J, with 4 bases in between. Germline CDR1 and CDR2: DFQATT and SNEGSKA (reference sequence). Here the CDR3 reads CSAPSGANVLTF. The DNA of the CDR3 is TGCAGTGCCCCGTCTGGGGCCAACGTCCTGACTTTC.

This clonotype was observed at least ten times. CDR3 amino acids: CSVGAGSSYEQYF. In nucleotides, the CDR3 is TGCAGCGTTGGGGCAGGGTCTTCGTACGAGCAGTACTTC. This sequence joins TRBV29-1 and TRBJ2-7; D may be TRBD1 (5 bases). Trimming pared 4 bases from V and 4 bases from J, leaving 14 bases between. Germline CDR1 is SQVTM and CDR2 is ANQGSEA. The CDR3 covers 13 residues.

This clonotype appeared a few times. The rearrangement joins TRBV20-1 to TRBJ2-5, with 7 nucleotides matching TRBD1. CDR3 length: 13 residues. J gave up 3 bases and V 6 bases, and 7 bases lay outside the gene matches. Per germline, CDR1 DFQATT and CDR2 SNEGSKA (reference sequence). CDR3 in DNA: TGCAGTGCGGAGTGGGACAGTAAAGAGACCCAGTACTTC. Encoded protein: CSAEWDSKETQYF.

This clonotype was seen ten or more times. The V call is TRBV12-3 or TRBV12-4, the J call TRBJ2-3, with D perhaps TRBD1 or TRBD2 (5 bases each). The CDR3 loop spans 16 amino acids. V lost 4 bases and J 3 bases, leaving 17 bases between the germline ends. The CDR3 DNA reads as TGTGCCAGCAGTTCCCATGGGGGTTCAGAAACAGATACGCAGTATTTT. Amino acid sequence: CASSSHGGSETDTQYF.

This clonotype appeared many times. V usage is TRBV20-1 and J usage is TRBJ2-3; TRBD1 aligns across 8 bases. This CDR3 is built from 14 residues. V was clipped by 1 base and J by 6 bases; unmatched bases: 6. Germline V gene data show CDR1 as DFQATT and CDR2 as SNEGSKA (reference sequence). CDR3 in DNA: TGCAGTGCTAGAGTCCAGGGGGCAGGGGATACGCAGTATTTT. This translates into CSARVQGAGDTQYF.

In the case of this clonotype: A junction end diverges from the germline sequence, so it may reflect a read error. This chain uses TRBV12-3 or TRBV12-4 with TRBJ2-7; D is uncertain. This CDR3 is built from 16 residues. CDR3 protein: CTSSLGRTAGSYEQYF. The CDR3 nucleotides read TGTACCAGCAGTTTGGGCAGGACGGCAGGAAGCTACGAGCAGTACTTC.

This CDR3 reads CATSDTGASTDTQYF. CDR3 DNA: TGTGCCACCAGTGATACGGGGGCTAGCACAGATACGCAGTATTTT. The chain links TRBV24-1 to TRBJ2-3, with D perhaps matching TRBD1 or TRBD2 (6 bases each). Germline CDR1 is KGHDR and CDR2 is SFDVKD. Trimming cost V 3 bases and J 0 bases, with 9 bases left between them. This CDR3 region has 15 residues.

This clonotype was observed a few times. V and J are TRBV28 and TRBJ2-7, with D possibly TRBD2 on 5 matching bases. V dropped 2 bases and J dropped 10 bases, with 15 bases sitting between them. Per the germline V gene, CDR1 is MDHEN and CDR2 is SYDVKM. The CDR3 sequence is 13 residues long. This chain's CDR3 is CASSLPQDSRQYF. For the CDR3, the DNA is TGTGCCAGCAGTTTACCTCAGGACTCTCGTCAGTACTTC.

This clonotype was detected only a few times. This chain uses TRBV7-2 with TRBJ2-5; 14 nucleotides align to TRBD2. CDR3 length: 16 amino acids. CDR1 and CDR2 (germline): SGHTA, FQGNSA. J gave up 7 bases and V 5 bases, and 9 bases lay outside the gene matches. Here the CDR3 reads CASSLRLAGGPGTQYF. The CDR3, as DNA: TGTGCCAGCAGCCTACGACTAGCGGGAGGGCCGGGGACCCAGTACTTC.

The rearrangement links TRBV11-1 to TRBJ2-2, with 7 bases lining up with TRBD2. The CDR3 runs 18 residues. From germline, CDR1 is SGHAT and CDR2 FQDESV (reference sequence). Trimming removed 6 bases from V and 4 bases from J; junction bases left unmatched: 17. The CDR3 region has the DNA TGTGCCAGCAGTTTTTTTGTACGGGCGGGAGTCTCCACCGGGGAGCTGTTTTTT. Translated: CASSFFVRAGVSTGELFF.

The genes are TRBV7-2 and TRBJ2-5; D is unclear. The length of the CDR3 is 14 residues. The germline V gene has CDR1 SGHTA and CDR2 FQGNSA. V was pared by 2 bases and J by 7 bases, with 14 bases between. The CDR3 DNA sequence: TGTGCCAGCAGCTTACTCCGGCCAGGACCGACCCAGTACTTC. This gives the protein CASSLLRPGPTQYF.

Only a few counts were recorded for this clonotype. The V call is TRBV20-1, the J call TRBJ2-7; 11 positions agree with TRBD2. This CDR3 region has 15 residues. The V gene's germline CDR1 is DFQATT and CDR2 SNEGSKA (reference sequence). Trimming took 3 bases from V and 2 from J; bases not matched to a gene: 6. CDR3 nucleotide sequence: TGCAGTGCTAGTATGGTTAGCGGGAGGGCCTACGAGCAGTACTTC. It codes for CSASMVSGRAYEQYF.

This clonotype was seen ten or more times. This chain uses TRBV5-1 with TRBJ2-1, with 9 nucleotides matching TRBD2. V was clipped by 1 base and J by 8 bases; unmatched bases: 7. Per the germline V gene, CDR1 is SGHRS and CDR2 is YFSETQ. The CDR3 is 15 amino acids. CDR3 in amino acids: CASSLFVGGRDEQFF. The CDR3 DNA follows: TGCGCCAGCAGCTTGTTTGTAGGCGGGAGGGATGAGCAGTTCTTC.